These T cell receptor beta chains were read from a single sample in a study of shared clonotypes between healthy human individuals. Sequencing was performed with immunoSEQ multiplex PCR; in TCRdb, only in-frame clones are kept and a portion is missing. Of 1,400,000 or so clones detected, around 98.5% appear once; the ten largest clones hold approximately 0.4%. Material for sequencing was naive CD4+ T cells sorted from blood. These receptors originate from a man younger than 45 in good health. Both conserved end residues are part of each CDR3. D genes are given only for firm matches. Some rows mark clone size as missing; the rest say once, few, many or name a class of expanded clone.

d_call: .; clone_size: .; j_call: TRBJ2-1; v_call: TRBV11-2; cdr3_aa: CASSLLGASSYNEQFF; cdr3_nt: TGTGCCAGCAGCCTCCTCGGGGCGAGCTCCTACAATGAGCAGTTCTTC
d_call: .; clone_size: once; j_call: TRBJ2-5; v_call: TRBV9; cdr3_aa: CASSRDGDRETQYF; cdr3_nt: TGTGCCAGCAGTAGGGATGGCGATCGAGAGACCCAGTACTTC
d_call: .; clone_size: .; j_call: TRBJ2-3; v_call: TRBV7-2; cdr3_aa: CASRGAGVHTDTQYF; cdr3_nt: TGTGCCAGCAGGGGGGCGGGGGTACACACAGATACGCAGTATTTT
d_call: TRBD2; clone_size: .; j_call: TRBJ2-3; v_call: TRBV9; cdr3_aa: CASSVDPTGGQLDTQYF; cdr3_nt: TGTGCCAGCAGCGTAGACCCCACGGGAGGACAATTAGATACGCAGTATTTT
d_call: TRBD2; clone_size: .; j_call: TRBJ2-5; v_call: TRBV25-1; cdr3_aa: CASSADSGRGETQYF; cdr3_nt: TGTGCCAGCAGTGCTGATAGCGGGAGGGGAGAGACCCAGTACTTC
d_call: TRBD2; clone_size: .; j_call: TRBJ2-1; v_call: TRBV27; cdr3_aa: CPSLAGGLGNEQFF; cdr3_nt: TGTCCCAGTCTAGCGGGAGGGCTGGGGAATGAGCAGTTCTTC
d_call: .; clone_size: .; j_call: TRBJ1-2; v_call: TRBV7-3; cdr3_aa: CASSFEPSYGYTF; cdr3_nt: TGTGCCAGCAGCTTCGAACCGAGCTATGGCTACACCTTC
d_call: .; clone_size: .; j_call: TRBJ2-1; v_call: TRBV18; cdr3_aa: CASSPTQGAASGTRVYNEQFF; cdr3_nt: TGTGCCAGCTCTCCCACCCAGGGGGCGGCTAGCGGGACGCGGGTATACAATGAGCAGTTCTTC
d_call: TRBD1; clone_size: .; j_call: TRBJ2-7; v_call: TRBV5-5; cdr3_aa: CASSINPGQGTYEQYF; cdr3_nt: TGTGCCAGCAGCATAAACCCCGGACAGGGGACCTACGAGCAGTACTTC
d_call: .; clone_size: .; j_call: TRBJ1-4; v_call: TRBV10-2; cdr3_aa: CASKLPGGDEKLFF; cdr3_nt: TGCGCCAGCAAGCTTCCGGGAGGAGATGAAAAACTGTTTTTT
d_call: .; clone_size: .; j_call: TRBJ2-3; v_call: TRBV7-9; cdr3_aa: CASSLAGAADTQYF; cdr3_nt: TGTGCCAGCAGCCTAGCAGGGGCCGCAGATACGCAGTATTTT
d_call: .; clone_size: .; j_call: TRBJ2-1; v_call: TRBV11-3; cdr3_aa: CASSLEQSSYNEQFF; cdr3_nt: TGTGCCAGCAGCTTAGAACAGAGCTCCTACAATGAGCAGTTCTTC
d_call: TRBD1; clone_size: .; j_call: TRBJ1-1; v_call: TRBV25-1; cdr3_aa: CASSVTGVPEAFF; cdr3_nt: TGTGCCAGCAGTGTGACAGGGGTTCCTGAAGCTTTCTTT
d_call: .; clone_size: .; j_call: TRBJ2-7; v_call: TRBV28; cdr3_aa: CASGAYEQYF; cdr3_nt: TGTGCCAGCGGCGCATACGAGCAGTACTTC
d_call: .; clone_size: .; j_call: TRBJ1-1; v_call: TRBV7-9; cdr3_aa: CASSRGGNTEAFF; cdr3_nt: TGTGCCAGCAGCCGAGGGGGGAACACTGAAGCTTTCTTT
d_call: TRBD1; clone_size: .; j_call: TRBJ2-7; v_call: TRBV5-1; cdr3_aa: CASGLGGTDYEQYF; cdr3_nt: TGCGCCAGCGGCCTAGGTGGGACAGACTACGAGCAGTACTTC
d_call: .; clone_size: .; j_call: TRBJ1-5; v_call: TRBV27; cdr3_aa: CASRGGNQPQHF; cdr3_nt: TGTGCCAGCAGGGGGGGGAATCAGCCCCAGCATTTT
d_call: .; clone_size: .; j_call: TRBJ1-3; v_call: TRBV5-6; cdr3_aa: CASSLGAANSGNTIYF; cdr3_nt: TGTGCCAGCAGCTTGGGGGCAGCGAACTCTGGAAACACCATATATTTT
d_call: .; clone_size: .; j_call: TRBJ2-5; v_call: TRBV4-3; cdr3_aa: CASSQEAEIGTQYF; cdr3_nt: TGCGCCAGCAGCCAAGAGGCTGAGATTGGGACCCAGTACTTC
d_call: .; clone_size: .; j_call: TRBJ2-2; v_call: TRBV19; cdr3_aa: CASSEAGWVTGELFF; cdr3_nt: TGTGCCAGTAGTGAGGCAGGGTGGGTCACCGGGGAGCTGTTTTTT
d_call: .; clone_size: .; j_call: TRBJ2-7; v_call: TRBV20-1; cdr3_aa: CSASGNYEQYF; cdr3_nt: TGCAGTGCTAGTGGAAACTACGAGCAGTACTTC
d_call: TRBD1; clone_size: .; j_call: TRBJ1-2; v_call: TRBV6-1; cdr3_aa: CASRSRDRGSYGYTF; cdr3_nt: TGTGCCAGCAGGTCCAGGGACAGGGGTAGCTATGGCTACACCTTC
d_call: .; clone_size: .; j_call: TRBJ2-3; v_call: TRBV15; cdr3_aa: CATSRGERTDTQYF; cdr3_nt: TGTGCCACCAGCAGAGGGGAGCGCACAGATACGCAGTATTTT
d_call: .; clone_size: .; j_call: TRBJ2-7; v_call: TRBV7-9; cdr3_aa: CASSLVSDFSGEQYF; cdr3_nt: TGTGCCAGCAGCTTAGTTTCCGACTTTTCTGGCGAGCAGTACTTC
d_call: TRBD1; clone_size: .; j_call: TRBJ1-2; v_call: TRBV18; cdr3_aa: CASSPGTGFVHGYTF; cdr3_nt: TGTGCCAGCTCACCAGGGACAGGGTTCGTGCATGGCTACACCTTC
d_call: TRBD2; clone_size: .; j_call: TRBJ2-1; v_call: TRBV6-5; cdr3_aa: CASSYGAGRAYNEQFF; cdr3_nt: TGTGCCAGCAGTTACGGAGCGGGAAGGGCCTACAATGAGCAGTTCTTC
d_call: .; clone_size: .; j_call: TRBJ2-7; v_call: TRBV9; cdr3_aa: CASSAGLLDEQYF; cdr3_nt: TGTGCCAGCAGCGCGGGACTCCTAGACGAGCAGTACTTC
d_call: .; clone_size: .; j_call: TRBJ2-2; v_call: TRBV19; cdr3_aa: CASISTRRGGELFF; cdr3_nt: TGTGCCAGTATCTCCACTCGGCGAGGCGGGGAGCTGTTTTTT
d_call: .; clone_size: once; j_call: TRBJ2-5; v_call: TRBV6-1; cdr3_aa: CASSALDYPGETQYF; cdr3_nt: TGTGCCAGCAGCGCGCTAGACTACCCAGGAGAGACCCAGTACTTC
d_call: .; clone_size: .; j_call: TRBJ2-7; v_call: TRBV6-6; cdr3_aa: CASRLGPGYEQYF; cdr3_nt: TGTGCCAGCAGACTCGGGCCAGGTTACGAGCAGTACTTC
d_call: .; clone_size: .; j_call: TRBJ1-1; v_call: TRBV30; cdr3_aa: CAWSVHLQAGNTEAFF; cdr3_nt: TGTGCCTGGAGTGTACACTTACAGGCCGGCAACACTGAAGCTTTCTTT
d_call: .; clone_size: .; j_call: TRBJ1-5; v_call: TRBV5-1; cdr3_aa: CASSWDSNQPQHF; cdr3_nt: TGCGCCAGCAGCTGGGACAGCAATCAGCCCCAGCATTTT
d_call: .; clone_size: .; j_call: TRBJ2-7; v_call: TRBV7-9; cdr3_aa: CASSGRSSYEQYF; cdr3_nt: TGTGCCAGCAGCGGCAGGAGCTCCTACGAGCAGTACTTC
d_call: TRBD1; clone_size: once; j_call: TRBJ1-1; v_call: TRBV6-1; cdr3_aa: CASREGQGYTEAFF; cdr3_nt: TGTGCCAGCAGGGAGGGACAGGGGTACACTGAAGCTTTCTTT
d_call: .; clone_size: .; j_call: TRBJ2-3; v_call: TRBV10-3; cdr3_aa: CAISRFNRDVGDTQYF; cdr3_nt: TGTGCCATCAGTCGATTTAACAGGGACGTTGGAGATACGCAGTATTTT
d_call: .; clone_size: .; j_call: TRBJ1-3; v_call: TRBV25-1; cdr3_aa: CASSESSPGHTIYF; cdr3_nt: TGTGCCAGCAGTGAAAGCTCTCCCGGACACACCATATATTTT
d_call: TRBD1; clone_size: .; j_call: TRBJ2-1; v_call: TRBV11-2; cdr3_aa: CASSLHEGQAYNEQFF; cdr3_nt: TGTGCCAGCAGCTTACACGAAGGACAGGCCTACAATGAGCAGTTCTTC
d_call: .; clone_size: .; j_call: TRBJ2-7; v_call: TRBV19; cdr3_aa: CASSISVPTYEQYF; cdr3_nt: TGTGCCAGTAGTATCTCAGTACCCACCTACGAGCAGTACTTC
d_call: .; clone_size: once; j_call: TRBJ2-7; v_call: TRBV19; cdr3_aa: CASSMGPYEQYF; cdr3_nt: TGTGCCAGTAGTATGGGGCCCTACGAGCAGTACTTC
d_call: TRBD2; clone_size: .; j_call: TRBJ2-7; v_call: TRBV4-2; cdr3_aa: CASSQGTSGYYEQYF; cdr3_nt: TGTGCCAGCAGCCAAGGAACTAGCGGATACTACGAGCAGTACTTC
d_call: TRBD2; clone_size: .; j_call: TRBJ2-3; v_call: TRBV5-4; cdr3_aa: CASSTGLAGVSDTQYF; cdr3_nt: TGTGCCAGCAGCACCGGACTAGCGGGAGTTTCAGATACGCAGTATTTT
d_call: TRBD1; clone_size: .; j_call: TRBJ2-7; v_call: TRBV5-1; cdr3_aa: CASSLRGPLEQYF; cdr3_nt: TGCGCCAGCAGCTTGAGGGGGCCCCTCGAGCAGTACTTC
d_call: .; clone_size: .; j_call: TRBJ2-2; v_call: TRBV2; cdr3_aa: CASRRGNTGELFF; cdr3_nt: TGTGCCAGCAGGAGGGGGAACACCGGGGAGCTGTTTTTT
d_call: .; clone_size: .; j_call: TRBJ2-1; v_call: TRBV14; cdr3_aa: CASSQDRGHPYNEQFF; cdr3_nt: TGTGCCAGCAGCCAAGATAGAGGACATCCCTACAATGAGCAGTTCTTC
d_call: .; clone_size: .; j_call: TRBJ2-1; v_call: TRBV9; cdr3_aa: CASSVDRDYNEQFF; cdr3_nt: TGTGCCAGCAGCGTAGATCGAGACTACAATGAGCAGTTCTTC
d_call: .; clone_size: .; j_call: TRBJ2-5; v_call: TRBV5-1; cdr3_aa: CASSLPGMETQYF; cdr3_nt: TGCGCCAGCAGCTTGCCAGGGATGGAGACCCAGTACTTC
d_call: TRBD1; clone_size: .; j_call: TRBJ2-4; v_call: TRBV5-6; cdr3_aa: CASSWGQGGLYF; cdr3_nt: TGTGCCAGCAGCTGGGGACAGGGTGGATTGTACTTC
d_call: .; clone_size: .; j_call: TRBJ2-2; v_call: TRBV5-4; cdr3_aa: CASSVPVGTGELFF; cdr3_nt: TGTGCCAGCAGCGTCCCGGTCGGAACCGGGGAGCTGTTTTTT
d_call: .; clone_size: once; j_call: TRBJ2-3; v_call: TRBV5-1; cdr3_aa: CASSLMGSTDTQYF; cdr3_nt: TGCGCCAGCAGCTTGATGGGATCCACAGATACGCAGTATTTT
d_call: .; clone_size: .; j_call: TRBJ2-7; v_call: TRBV9; cdr3_aa: CASSVGLAAYEQYF; cdr3_nt: TGTGCCAGCAGCGTAGGCCTAGCCGCCTACGAGCAGTACTTC